The 23 T cell receptor beta chains listed next were all sequenced from one sample in a study of cytomegalovirus exposure and HLA in healthy donors. PCR was performed using 60 Vbeta and 13 Jbeta primers. Some clones are missing from TCRdb's copy, which holds only in-frame ones; the method was immunoSEQ multiplex PCR. Of 150,000 to 200,000 clones in the sample, roughly 85% were seen once. Sample: PBMCs. The source of these receptors is a woman aged 18-29 years in good health and CMV-seronegative.

The chain is built from TRBV7-6 and TRBJ2-2; D uncertain. The CDR3 consists of 13 residues. Trimming removed 5 bases from V and 5 bases from J, with 9 bases in between. In germline, CDR1 is SGHVS, CDR2 FNYEAQ. The CDR3 nucleotides read TGTGCCAGCAGCCCGCGAGAAACCGGGGAGCTGTTTTTT. Translation gives CASSPRETGELFF.

The chain combines TRBV29-1 with TRBJ1-2; no clear D gene. The V gene lost 4 bases and the J gene lost 4 bases, with 10 bases spanning the gap. This CDR3 has 12 residues. Germline lookup yields CDR1 SQVTM and CDR2 ANQGSEA. The CDR3 DNA sequence: TGCAGCGTTGCGGTAGCCAGCTATGGCTACACCTTC. Translation gives CSVAVASYGYTF.

The rearrangement joins TRBV19 to TRBJ1-2, with 7 positions matching TRBD1. V lost 3 bases and J lost 2; bases outside the gene matches: 6. The CDR3 has 15 residues. Germline V gene lookup returns CDR1 LNHDA and CDR2 SQIVND (reference sequence). This chain's CDR3 is CASSIETGLNYGYTF. The DNA for the CDR3 is TGTGCCAGTAGTATTGAGACAGGGTTGAACTATGGCTACACCTTC.

This chain connects TRBV28 to TRBJ2-3; 7 bases match TRBD1. Germline values: CDR1 MDHEN, CDR2 SYDVKM. The ends lost 3 bases at V and 2 bases at J; junction bases unmatched: 2. CDR3 length: 14 residues. This CDR3 reads CASSLGQPTDTQYF. In nucleotides, the CDR3 is TGTGCCAGCAGTTTGGGACAGCCCACAGATACGCAGTATTTT. The full variable domain, rest sourced from reference TRBV28 and TRBJ2-3, is DVKVTQSSRYLVKRTGEKVFLECVQDMDHENMFWYRQDPGLGLRLIYFSYDVKMKEKGDIPEGYSVSREKKERFSLILESASTNQTSMYLCASSLGQPTDTQYFGPGTRLTVL.

The genes are TRBV6-5 and TRBJ1-5; TRBD1 is a possible D gene (5 bases). CDR3 size: 14 residues. V lost 5 bases, J lost 6 bases, and 14 bases lay in between. Germline assignment: CDR1 MNHEY and CDR2 SVGAGI. The CDR3 sequence is CASSRQGSGQPQHF. Written as DNA, the CDR3 is TGTGCCAGCAGTCGGCAGGGTAGTGGTCAGCCCCAGCATTTT.

The CDR3 region has the DNA TGTGCCAGCAGTGACGCTGGGGCGGACACTGAAGCTTTCTTT. This encodes CASSDAGADTEAFF. J is TRBJ1-1 and V is TRBV25-1, with D tentatively TRBD1 (5 bases). The germline V and J ends were trimmed by 3 bases and 3 bases, with 11 bases remaining between them. This CDR3 region has 14 residues. The germline CDR1 and CDR2 sequences are MGHDK and SYGVNS.

The rearrangement links TRBV18 to TRBJ2-5; 7 bases are a match to TRBD2. Germline values: CDR1 KGHSH, CDR2 LQKENI. The CDR3 runs 16 residues. With 3 bases clipped from V and 5 bases from J, the junction kept 12 bases outside the gene matches. CDR3 DNA sequence: TGTGCCAGCTCACCCGCGGGAGCGGCGGGTATTGAGACCCAGTACTTC. This sequence encodes CASSPAGAAGIETQYF.

The table lists this clone with a few counts. This chain joins TRBV4-3 and TRBJ2-7; 8 bases agree with TRBD1. With V trimmed by 0 bases and J by 3 bases, 7 bases remained unmatched. CDR3 length: 16 residues. The V gene's germline CDR1 is LGHNA and CDR2 YSLEER. CDR3 sequence reads: CASSQDLDREIYEQYF. The CDR3 DNA follows: TGCGCCAGCAGCCAAGATCTGGACAGGGAGATCTACGAGCAGTACTTC.

The chain recombines TRBV10-1 with TRBJ2-1; 9 bases agree with TRBD2. From germline, CDR1 is WNHNN and CDR2 SYGVQD (reference sequence). The CDR3 consists of 11 residues. J was trimmed by 15 bases and V by 3 bases; bases with no gene match: 3. The CDR3 spells CASSDGTSWFF. The CDR3 DNA is TGCGCCAGCAGTGACGGGACTAGCTGGTTCTTC.

This rearrangement joins TRBV18 to TRBJ1-2, with TRBD1 as a possible D gene (5 bases). V was trimmed by 5 bases and J by 3 bases, leaving 10 bases between them. In germline, CDR1 is KGHSH, CDR2 LQKENI. The CDR3 contains 13 residues. This chain's CDR3 is CASSVQGDYGYTF. DNA for the CDR3: TGTGCCAGCTCAGTGCAAGGGGACTATGGCTACACCTTC.

In its sample, this clone was seen once. The genes are TRBV9 and TRBJ2-1, with D possibly TRBD2 on 5 matching bases. The CDR3 extends over 16 amino acids. The germline CDR1 and CDR2 sequences are SGDLS and YYNGEE. Deletions cut 3 bases from V and 0 bases from J, with 13 bases between. CDR3 sequence reads: CASSAQITSSYNEQFF. DNA for the CDR3: TGTGCCAGCAGCGCACAGATAACTAGCTCCTACAATGAGCAGTTCTTC.

The V call is TRBV19, the J call TRBJ2-3, with D uncertain. Germline V lookup: CDR1 LNHDA, CDR2 SQIVND (reference sequence). This CDR3 spans 14 amino acids. Trimming pared 0 bases from V and 3 bases from J, leaving 7 bases between. CDR3 sequence: CASSIDLRTDTQYF. The CDR3 DNA follows: TGTGCCAGTAGTATAGATCTGCGGACAGATACGCAGTATTTT.

The CDR3 loop reads CASSQGQGARRSTNEKLFF. Here the CDR3 DNA reads TGTGCCAGCAGCCAAGGCCAGGGGGCGCGTCGGTCAACTAATGAAAAACTGTTTTTT. The chain carries TRBV11-3 and TRBJ1-4; 8 nucleotides align to TRBD1. Germline CDR1 and CDR2: SGHNT and YENEEA. The V and J ends lost 5 bases and 0 bases, in that order; junction bases with no gene match: 14. This CDR3 spans 19 amino acids.

V gene TRBV7-2 combines with J gene TRBJ2-7, with D uncertain. V shed 5 bases and J shed 3 bases, with 14 bases lying between them. CDR1 and CDR2 from the germline V gene are SGHTA and FQGNSA. The CDR3 spans 14 residues. The CDR3 loop reads CASSPSSVDYEQYV. Written as DNA, the CDR3 is TGTGCCAGCAGCCCGAGCAGCGTAGACTACGAGCAGTACGTC.

The chain combines TRBV7-2 with TRBJ2-3; 9 bases agree with TRBD2. V lost 2 bases to trimming and J lost 0 bases; unmatched junction nucleotides: 12. CDR1 and CDR2 from the germline V gene are SGHTA and FQGNSA. The CDR3 runs to 19 residues. CDR3 nucleotide sequence: TGTGCCAGCAGCTTATGGGCTAGCGGGACCACTTCTAGCACAGATACGCAGTATTTT. Translating gives CASSLWASGTTSSTDTQYF.

This clone has just a few counts. The genes are TRBV6-5 and TRBJ1-2, with TRBD1 matching over 7 bases. Germline assignment: CDR1 MNHEY and CDR2 SVGAGI. Trimming removed 5 bases from V and 2 bases from J; junction bases left unmatched: 8. The CDR3 spans 15 residues. DNA for the CDR3: TGTGCCAGCAGTCCCCCAACGACAGGGAACTATGGCTACACCTTC. As protein: CASSPPTTGNYGYTF.

The gene calls are TRBV7-8 and TRBJ1-5; 8 nucleotides agree with TRBD1. J lost 7 bases, V lost 2 bases, and 16 bases had no gene match. Looked up from germline, CDR1 is SGHVS and CDR2 is FQNEAQ. This CDR3 has 18 amino acids. The DNA of the CDR3 is TGTGCCAGCAGCTTACGGCCCAGAACCGGGACAGGACTCCAGCCCCAGCATTTT. This codes for CASSLRPRTGTGLQPQHF.

The V gene is TRBV7-8, the J gene TRBJ2-3, with 10 nucleotides matching TRBD2. Germline V gene lookup returns CDR1 SGHVS and CDR2 FQNEAQ. Trimming removed 1 base from V and 4 bases from J; junction bases left unmatched: 8. The CDR3 runs 17 residues. The CDR3 bases are TGTGCCAGCAGCTTAGATGGGGTAGCGGGAGGCCCAGATACGCAGTATTTT. Encoded protein: CASSLDGVAGGPDTQYF.

The rearrangement links TRBV5-1 to TRBJ2-1; D may be TRBD1 (6 bases). Trimming shortened V by 2 bases and J by 10 bases, and 7 bases separated the two germline ends. The CDR3 length is 11 residues. Germline loops: CDR1 SGHRS, CDR2 YFSETQ. The CDR3 sequence is CASSFQGEQFF. The CDR3 nucleotides read TGCGCCAGCAGCTTTCAGGGGGAGCAGTTCTTC.

The chain combines TRBV30 with TRBJ2-1; D might be TRBD1 (5 bases). The ends were cut back, 4 bases at V and 6 bases at J, with 7 bases in the middle. This CDR3 region has 11 residues. Germline CDR1 is GTSNPN and CDR2 is SVGIG (reference sequence). Written as DNA, the CDR3 is TGTGCCTGGACAGGGTCCAATGAGCAGTTCTTC. The encoded protein is CAWTGSNEQFF.

The V gene is TRBV7-2, the J gene TRBJ1-4, with TRBD1 matching 10 bases. The CDR3 contains 15 residues. Losses at the gene ends were 4 bases for V and 8 bases for J; bases not matched to a gene: 7. Looked up from germline, CDR1 is SGHTA and CDR2 is FQGNSA. The CDR3 region is CASSSRTGGGEKLFF. CDR3 DNA: TGTGCCAGCAGCTCACGGACAGGGGGAGGCGAAAAACTGTTTTTT. Full variable domain (rest looked up from reference TRBV7-2 and TRBJ1-4): GAGVSQSPSNKVTEKGKDVELRCDPISGHTALYWYRQSLGQGLEFLIYFQGNSAPDKSGLPSDRFSAERTGGSVSTLTIQRTQQEDSAVYLCASSSRTGGGEKLFFGSGTQLSVL.

The CDR3 bases are TGTGCCAGCAGCCAAGACGGGGGACTAGCGGGCTACAATGAGCAGTTCTTC. Its translation is CASSQDGGLAGYNEQFF. This sequence joins TRBV4-2 and TRBJ2-1; 12 bases are shared with TRBD2. The germline gives CDR1 LGHNA, CDR2 YNFKEQ. The trim removed 0 bases at V and 3 bases at J, leaving 3 bases unmatched. This CDR3 has 17 amino acids.

The chain has TRBV7-2 and TRBJ1-5; D ambiguous. Germline-derived CDR1 and CDR2 are SGHTA and FQGNSA. The V end was cut by 1 base, the J end by 2 bases, with 9 bases between. The CDR3 covers 15 residues. CDR3 coding DNA: TGTGCCAGCAGCTTAGACGGTTTGGGCAATCAGCCCCAGCATTTT. It translates to CASSLDGLGNQPQHF.